These T cell receptor beta chains were read from a single sample in a study of T-cell reconstitution after alpha-beta-depleted transplantation in children. TCRdb used MiXCR to reprocess the PCR reads, holding one entry per CDR3 protein. In the table there are around 450,000 distinct CDR3 sequences, roughly 17% of which are singletons. The sample consisted of PBMCs, mostly from graft donor cells, taken 360 days after TCRalphabeta/CD19-depleted stem cell transplant. The receptors here all came from a boy under two years old who had a stem cell transplant for Wiskott-Aldrich syndrome, so the T cells may come from the graft donor. CDR3s include the opening cysteine and the closing phenylalanine or tryptophan. A D gene is named only where the DNA matches it firmly. Expanded clones are given a class, and other clones once, few, many or no size at all.

TGTGCCAGCAGCCGCACTGCGGGGTACGAGCAGTACTTC	CASSRTAGYEQYF	NA	many	TRBJ2-7	TRBV12-3/TRBV12-4
TGTGCCAGCAGCGTAGGCCCCTCTAGCGGGAGCGTGGCCACAGATACGCAGTATTTT	CASSVGPSSGSVATDTQYF	TRBD2	NA	TRBJ2-3	TRBV9
TGCAGCGTTGATTTGAAGACCTACAATGAGCAGTTCTTC	CSVDLKTYNEQFF	NA	few	TRBJ2-1	TRBV29-1
TGTGCCAGCAGCCAGAAACAAAGGACAGTCACCGGGGAGCTGTTTTTT	CASSQKQRTVTGELFF	NA	NA	TRBJ2-2	TRBV3-1
TGTGCCAGCAGTAGCGAAAGGGACCTGAAGCCCCAGCATTTT	CASSSERDLKPQHF	NA	NA	TRBJ1-5	TRBV28
TGCGCCAGCAGTGAACGGCGGATCACAGATACGCAGTATTTT	CASSERRITDTQYF	NA	NA	TRBJ2-3	TRBV10-1
TGTGCCAGCAGTACATGGACTAGCCGGGAGTATTTT	CASSTWTSREYF	TRBD2	NA	TRBJ2-3	TRBV27
TGCAGTGCTAGCGGGGTCCTCAGGGGGAACTATGGCTACACCTTC	CSASGVLRGNYGYTF	TRBD1	NA	TRBJ1-2	TRBV20-1
TGCAGCGTTGTCACAGGGGATTGGGGCAATGAGCAGTTCTTC	CSVVTGDWGNEQFF	TRBD1	few	TRBJ2-1	TRBV29-1
TGTGCCAGCAGTTACCAGCGAAGTAGCAATGAGCAGTTCTTC	CASSYQRSSNEQFF	NA	NA	TRBJ2-1	TRBV6-5
TGTGCCAGCAGCCAAGAAGGGCAGGGGACCTACGAGCAGTACTTC	CASSQEGQGTYEQYF	NA	NA	TRBJ2-7	TRBV4-2
TGCAGTGCTAGGGGGGACAGGGTCCCCATGAACACTGAAGCTTTCTTT	CSARGDRVPMNTEAFF	TRBD1	NA	TRBJ1-1	TRBV20-1
TGCAGTGCCTCCCATAAGGAGACGCCGGATGAGCAGTTCTTC	CSASHKETPDEQFF	NA	few	TRBJ2-1	TRBV20-1
TGTGCCAGCAGCCGCGGCCATCGCTCCTACGAGCAGTACTTC	CASSRGHRSYEQYF	NA	NA	TRBJ2-7	TRBV3-1
TGCAGCGTCCGGGGCGGGACAGGGCGCTCTACCTACGAGCAGTACTTC	CSVRGGTGRSTYEQYF	TRBD1	many	TRBJ2-7	TRBV29-1
TGTGCCAGCAGTGGTACTGAAGCTTTCTTT	CASSGTEAFF	NA	many	TRBJ1-1	TRBV2
TGTGCCAGCAGCTTAGCGCGGGCTAACAATGAGCAGTTCTTC	CASSLARANNEQFF	NA	NA	TRBJ2-1	TRBV7-9
TGCAGCGCCGTCGACAAGTCTAACTATGGCTACACCTTC	CSAVDKSNYGYTF	NA	few	TRBJ1-2	TRBV29-1
TGTGCCAGCAGCTTGGAACGACTAGCGAGGGTTGATGAGCAGTTCTTC	CASSLERLARVDEQFF	TRBD2	NA	TRBJ2-1	TRBV5-4
TGCGCCAGCAGCCAACAAATCCCAGATACGCAGTATTTT	CASSQQIPDTQYF	NA	few	TRBJ2-3	TRBV4-3
TGTGCCAGCAGTTTACGACTAGCGGATTACAATGAGCAGTTCTTC	CASSLRLADYNEQFF	TRBD2	NA	TRBJ2-1	TRBV12-3/TRBV12-4
TGTGCCAGCAGTTACCCACTAGCGCACTACGGGAAAGATACGCAGTATTTT	CASSYPLAHYGKDTQYF	TRBD2	few	TRBJ2-3	TRBV6-2/TRBV6-3
TGCGCCAGCAGCTCGACAGGGAAGGTGGATACGCAGTATTTT	CASSSTGKVDTQYF	TRBD1	NA	TRBJ2-3	TRBV5-1
TGTGCCACCCGGGTTCTCGGGAGGGCGGCCACAGATACGCAGTATTTT	CATRVLGRAATDTQYF	TRBD2	many	TRBJ2-3	TRBV10-3
TGTGCCAGCAGGAGCACAGGGAAGAATGAAAAACTGTTTTTT	CASRSTGKNEKLFF	NA	NA	TRBJ1-4	TRBV12-3/TRBV12-4
TGTGCCACCAGCAGAGATCAGACAACTAGCGTAGGAGAGCAGTTCTTC	CATSRDQTTSVGEQFF	TRBD2	NA	TRBJ2-1	TRBV15
TGTGCCAGCAGCCCGGGACTTCGTATGCAGTATTTT	CASSPGLRMQYF	NA	few	TRBJ2-3	TRBV3-1
TGCAGTGCTAGGCGGACGCCCTTCACAGATACGCAGTATTTT	CSARRTPFTDTQYF	NA	NA	TRBJ2-3	TRBV20-1